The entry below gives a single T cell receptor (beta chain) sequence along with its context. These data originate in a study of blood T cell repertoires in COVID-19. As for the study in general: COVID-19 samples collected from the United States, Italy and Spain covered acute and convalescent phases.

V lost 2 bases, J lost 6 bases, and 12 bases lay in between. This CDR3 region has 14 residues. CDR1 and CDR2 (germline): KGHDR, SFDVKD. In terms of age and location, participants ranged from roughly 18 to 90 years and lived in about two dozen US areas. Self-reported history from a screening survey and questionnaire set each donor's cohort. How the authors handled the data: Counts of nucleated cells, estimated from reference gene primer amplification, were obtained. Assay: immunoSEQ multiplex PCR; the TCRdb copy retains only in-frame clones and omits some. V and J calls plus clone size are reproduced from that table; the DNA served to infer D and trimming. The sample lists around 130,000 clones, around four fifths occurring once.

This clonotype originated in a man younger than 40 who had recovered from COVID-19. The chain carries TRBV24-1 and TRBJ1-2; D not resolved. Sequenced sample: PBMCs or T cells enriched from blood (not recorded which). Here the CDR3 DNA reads TGTGCCACCAGTGATTCGTCACTCAGGAATGGCTACACCTTC. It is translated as CATSDSSLRNGYTF.